One and the same sample provided the 4 T cell receptor beta chains below, sequenced in a study of lymphopenia after photon versus proton radiotherapy. Assay used: immunoSEQ multiplex PCR; TCRdb lists only in-frame clones, some missing. The sample shows about 55,000 clones, 65% to 85% of them seen only once. Source: peripheral blood, taken from a patient treated with proton-based radiotherapy. These receptor sequences come from a man between 60 and 75 years old with pancreatic cancer.

The V call is TRBV7-3, the J call TRBJ1-1; D is unclear. Germline V gives CDR1 SGHTA, CDR2 FQGTGA. This CDR3 comprises 15 residues. V was cut by 5 bases and J by 2 bases, with 15 bases left in between. CDR3 nucleotide sequence: TGTGCCAGCAGCCAATCGGGTAGTCCCAACACTGAAGCTTTCTTT. Encoded protein: CASSQSGSPNTEAFF. The whole variable domain, filled in from reference TRBV7-3 and TRBJ1-1, reads GAGVSQTPSNKVTEKGKYVELRCDPISGHTALYWYRQSLGQGPEFLIYFQGTGAADDSGLPNDRFFAVRPEGSVSTLKIQRTERGDSAVYLCASSQSGSPNTEAFFGQGTRLTVV.

J is TRBJ1-4 and V is TRBV14; a possible D gene is TRBD1 (5 bases). The CDR3 totals 16 residues. The V gene's germline CDR1 is SGHDN and CDR2 FVKESK. Trimming cost V 5 bases and J 0 bases, with 13 bases left between them. The CDR3 DNA follows: TGTGCCAGCAGCACAGGACGGATTGCAACTAATGAAAAACTGTTTTTT. This codes for CASSTGRIATNEKLFF.

V gene TRBV4-1 combines with J gene TRBJ1-3; tentative D call: TRBD1 (5 bases). V lost 0 bases to trimming and J lost 0 bases, with 18 bases between them. Germline lookup yields CDR1 MGHRA and CDR2 YSYEKL. This CDR3 is built from 19 residues. The CDR3 here is CASSQEGNIGAGSGNTIYF. As DNA, the CDR3 is TGCGCCAGCAGCCAAGAGGGGAACATCGGGGCAGGCTCTGGAAACACCATATATTTT.

The rearrangement uses TRBV28 and TRBJ2-7, with 8 positions matching TRBD1. Trimming removed 5 bases from V and 4 bases from J; junction bases left unmatched: 10. CDR1 is MDHEN and CDR2 is SYDVKM in the germline V gene. The CDR3 consists of 15 residues. The CDR3 region has the DNA TGTGCCAGCAGTCCGAACAAACAGGGGGGATACGAGCAGTACTTC. Translating it yields CASSPNKQGGYEQYF.